These 13 T cell receptor beta chains share one sample of origin, sequenced in a study of cytomegalovirus exposure and HLA in healthy donors. PCR amplification relied on 60 Vbeta primers (plus 13 Jbeta primers). Some clones are missing from TCRdb's copy, which holds only in-frame ones; the method was immunoSEQ multiplex PCR. The sample includes about 220,000 clones, 76% of them seen just once. Sample: PBMCs. The origin of the receptors is a man between 18 and 29 years old in good health and CMV-seronegative.

V and J are TRBV14 and TRBJ1-2; D remains ambiguous. The germline V gene encodes CDR1 SGHDN and CDR2 FVKESK. Trimming cost V 1 base and J 4 bases, with 13 bases left between them. This CDR3 has 15 amino acids. The CDR3 here is CASSQVTQASYGYTF. CDR3 coding DNA: TGTGCCAGCAGCCAAGTCACTCAGGCGTCCTATGGCTACACCTTC.

V and J are TRBV30 and TRBJ2-5; TRBD2 matches 10 bases. The J call may be incorrect, as the DNA end agrees better with TRBJ2-7. Looked up from germline, CDR1 is GTSNPN and CDR2 is SVGIG (reference sequence). This CDR3 comprises 17 residues. The CDR3 DNA reads as TGTGCCTGGAGTGTGTGGGCTAGCGGGAGTAGGACCCACGAGCAGTACTTC. It is translated as CAWSVWASGSRTHEQYF.

The rearrangement joins TRBV30 to TRBJ2-1, with TRBD2 identical over 13 bases. Germline V gives CDR1 GTSNPN, CDR2 SVGIG (reference sequence). The junction had 3 bases not matched to a gene; V was cut back by 0 bases and J by 7 bases. The CDR3 contains 15 residues. This CDR3 is CAWSVWTSGRNEQFF. The CDR3 bases are TGTGCCTGGAGTGTCTGGACTAGCGGGAGAAATGAGCAGTTCTTC.

This chain joins TRBV19 and TRBJ1-5; TRBD1 matches at 7 bases. The length of the CDR3 is 12 residues. The V gene's germline CDR1 is LNHDA and CDR2 SQIVND (reference sequence). The ends lost 6 bases at V and 5 bases at J; junction bases unmatched: 1. CDR3 protein: CASRQGYQPQHF. CDR3 in DNA: TGTGCCAGTAGACAGGGGTATCAGCCCCAGCATTTT.

The chain joins TRBV11-2 to TRBJ1-4; the match to TRBD1 covers 7 bases. The V and J ends lost 5 bases and 5 bases, in that order; junction bases with no gene match: 8. Germline CDR1 SGHAT, CDR2 FQNNGV. The CDR3 covers 15 residues. Here the CDR3 reads CASSPVGRGNEKLFF. CDR3 bases: TGTGCCAGCAGCCCCGTGGGCAGGGGGAATGAAAAACTGTTTTTT.

This chain links TRBV28 with TRBJ1-2; unclear D gene. The V end was cut by 6 bases, the J end by 6 bases, with 17 bases between. Per germline, CDR1 MDHEN and CDR2 SYDVKM. CDR3 size: 14 residues. This CDR3 reads CASRTGSPKNGYTF. DNA for the CDR3: TGTGCCAGCAGGACGGGATCCCCGAAAAATGGCTACACCTTC.

Turning to this clone: Mismatch with germline at one junction end may stem from a read error. Other DNA sequences within the sample encode an identical CDR3. The chain employs TRBV7-3 and TRBJ1-5; D uncertain. The length of the CDR3 is 13 residues. In germline, CDR1 is SGHTA, CDR2 FQGTGA. In DNA, the CDR3 is TGTGCCAGCAGCTTATCTCTAATGGAGCCTCAGCATTTT. Its protein product is CASSLSLMEPQHF.

As for this clone: A read error may account for a junction end that differs from germline. This chain connects TRBV7-9 to TRBJ2-6; TRBD2 matches at 7 bases. The CDR3 length is 17 residues. CDR1 SEHNR and CDR2 FQNEAQ come from the germline V gene (reference sequence). CDR3 loop: CSSSEMRDYSGANVLTF. CDR3 coding DNA: TGTTCCAGCAGCGAAATGAGGGACTACTCTGGGGCCAACGTCCTGACTTTC. Full variable domain (rest looked up from reference TRBV7-9 and TRBJ2-6): DTGVSQNPRHKITKRGQNVTFRCDPISEHNRLYWYRQTLGQGPEFLTYFQNEAQLEKSRLLSDRFSAERPKGSFSTLEIQRTEQGDSAMYLCSSSEMRDYSGANVLTFGAGSRLTVL.

The gene calls are TRBV19 and TRBJ1-3, with 10 nucleotides matching TRBD1. This CDR3 spans 13 amino acids. Looked up from germline, CDR1 is LNHDA and CDR2 is SQIVND (reference sequence). V lost 10 bases, J lost 3 bases, and 3 bases stayed unmatched. The CDR3, as DNA: TGTGCCACGGGACAGGGGCTTGGAAACACCATATATTTT. It yields the protein CATGQGLGNTIYF.

The chain employs TRBV5-4 and TRBJ2-5; D is perhaps TRBD1 (5 bases). V was clipped by 0 bases and J by 1 base, with 10 bases between them. This CDR3 is built from 15 residues. Per the germline V gene, CDR1 is SGHNT and CDR2 is YYREEE (reference sequence). In DNA, the CDR3 is TGTGCCAGCAGCTTGGATAGGGGATCCCAAGAGACCCAGTACTTC. It encodes CASSLDRGSQETQYF.

The sample holds a few counts of this clone. This chain joins TRBV5-1 and TRBJ1-3; no clear D gene. The V gene lost 0 bases and the J gene lost 0 bases, with 16 bases spanning the gap. Germline V gives CDR1 SGHRS, CDR2 YFSETQ. The CDR3 consists of 18 residues. CDR3 coding DNA: TGCGCCAGCAGCTTGGATATTCTGCGGGAAGCCTCTGGAAACACCATATATTTT. Translating it yields CASSLDILREASGNTIYF.

The rearrangement uses TRBV30 and TRBJ2-1; 8 bases align to TRBD2. The CDR3 has 13 amino acids. Trimming at V came to 5 bases and at J to 8 bases, leaving 8 bases not matched to a gene. CDR1 and CDR2 from the germline V gene are GTSNPN and SVGIG (reference sequence). In nucleotides, the CDR3 is TGTGCCTGGGGAGCGGGAGTGTATGATGAGCAGTTCTTC. Protein: CAWGAGVYDEQFF.

This clone was picked up a small number of times. The chain couples TRBV18 to TRBJ2-5; a weak D match, TRBD1 (5 bases). Germline CDR1 and CDR2: KGHSH and LQKENI. V lost 1 base and J 4 bases, leaving 16 bases between the germline ends. CDR3 length: 16 residues. The CDR3 DNA reads TGTGCCAGCTCACCACAAGAAGGGGTCCCCGGAGAGACCCAGTACTTC. It is translated as CASSPQEGVPGETQYF.